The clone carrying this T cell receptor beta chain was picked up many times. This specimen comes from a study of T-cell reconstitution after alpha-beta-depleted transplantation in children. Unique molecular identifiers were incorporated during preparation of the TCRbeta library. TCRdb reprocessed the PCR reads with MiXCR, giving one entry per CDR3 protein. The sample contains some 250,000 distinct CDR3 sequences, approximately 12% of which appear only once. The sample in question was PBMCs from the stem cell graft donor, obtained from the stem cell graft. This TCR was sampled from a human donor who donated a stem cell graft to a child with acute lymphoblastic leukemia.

CDR3 coding DNA: TGTGCCACCACAGATCGGGAGTCCTACGAGCAGTACTTC. Its translation is CATTDRESYEQYF. The chain joins TRBV6-2 or TRBV6-3 to TRBJ2-7, with D perhaps TRBD2 (6 bases). The CDR3 extends over 13 amino acids. V lost 10 bases to trimming and J lost 1 base, with 14 bases between them. CDR1 is MNHEY and CDR2 is SVGEGT in the germline V gene.